The rows below give T cell receptor beta chains drawn from one sample of a study of shared clonotypes between healthy human individuals. The assay was immunoSEQ multiplex PCR, and TCRdb's table has in-frame clones only and misses some. The sample lists around 79,000 clones; roughly three fifths were seen once. The specimen was memory CD8+ T cells sorted from blood. These TCRs come from a man aged 30 to 45 in good health. CDR3s include the opening cysteine and the closing phenylalanine or tryptophan. The order of the fields is clone size, D gene, J gene, V gene, CDR3 DNA, CDR3 protein. D genes are given only for firm matches. For some rows the clone size is stated as once, few or many, or as a class when expanded; others skip it.

>NA|TRBD1|TRBJ1-2|TRBV4-2
TGTGCCAGCAGCCAAGATGGAGGGACAGGGGGGTATGGCTACACCTTC
CASSQDGGTGGYGYTF
>NA|NA|TRBJ2-1|TRBV28
TGTGCCAGCAGTTTATCACTGGGCAATGAGCAGTTCTTC
CASSLSLGNEQFF
>NA|TRBD2|TRBJ2-1|TRBV9
TGTGCCAGCAGCCCTGGACTAGCAACACTCTCCTACAATGAGCAGTTCTTC
CASSPGLATLSYNEQFF
>many|NA|TRBJ2-1|TRBV11-3
TGTGCCAGCAGCTTAGATTCCTTCAATGAGCAGTTCTTC
CASSLDSFNEQFF
>NA|NA|TRBJ1-5|TRBV27
TGTGCCAGCAGTTTACAGGGAATAGGTCAGCCCCAGCATTTT
CASSLQGIGQPQHF
>NA|NA|TRBJ2-1|TRBV6-6
TGTGCCAGCAGTGACGGGACAAAATCCTACAATGAGCAGTTCTTC
CASSDGTKSYNEQFF
>NA|NA|TRBJ2-1|TRBV7-3
TGTGCCAGCAGCTTAGGACTCAATGAGCAGTTCTTC
CASSLGLNEQFF
>NA|TRBD1|TRBJ1-2|TRBV5-1
TGCGCCAGCAGCCCGGACCCCGGGACAGGGTCTGGCTACACCTTC
CASSPDPGTGSGYTF
>NA|TRBD1|TRBJ1-5|TRBV5-1
TGCGCCAGCAGCTTCACAGGGGATCAGCCCCAGCATTTT
CASSFTGDQPQHF
>NA|TRBD2|TRBJ2-1|TRBV7-8
TGTGCCAGCAGCACTAGCGGGATCTACAATGAGCAGTTCTTC
CASSTSGIYNEQFF
>NA|NA|TRBJ1-1|TRBV2
TGTGCCAGCAGTGAAGGCATGAACACTGAAGCTTTCTTT
CASSEGMNTEAFF
>NA|TRBD2|TRBJ2-7|TRBV9
TGTGCCAGCAGCCCCGGCGGGAGATACGAGCAGTACTTC
CASSPGGRYEQYF
>NA|NA|TRBJ2-1|TRBV7-2
TGTGCCAGCAGCTTAGAAGTCAGACCCCTCACCTACAATGAGCAGTTCTTC
CASSLEVRPLTYNEQFF
>NA|TRBD1|TRBJ1-4|TRBV4-1
TGCGCCAGCAGCCAAGATCAGGGACAGTCGGCCCGGAGGGTGTTTTTT
CASSQDQGQSARRVFF
>NA|NA|TRBJ1-2|TRBV2
TGTGCCAGCGATGGAGGGAGTCTTGAGAAGCTGGACTATGGCTACACCTTC
CASDGGSLEKLDYGYTF
>NA|NA|TRBJ1-3|TRBV10-3
TGTGCCATCAGTGGCACAGAGCATGGAAACACCATATATTTT
CAISGTEHGNTIYF
>NA|NA|TRBJ2-5|TRBV15
TGTGCCACCAGCAGAGGCGACCTCCCCTTAGAGACCCAGTACTTC
CATSRGDLPLETQYF
>NA|TRBD1|TRBJ2-1|TRBV23-1
TGCGCCAGCATCCTCTCACCGGGACAGAGGGTCTTC
CASILSPGQRVF
>NA|NA|TRBJ1-4|TRBV28
TGTGCCAGCAGTCGCCTCCGGGACTTTAATGAAAAACTGTTTTTT
CASSRLRDFNEKLFF
>NA|NA|TRBJ1-2|TRBV19
TGTGCCAGACCGTCAAAGAGGGGCTACACCTTC
CARPSKRGYTF
>few|TRBD1|TRBJ2-1|TRBV5-6
TGTGCCAGCGGACAGGCGGAGCAGTTCTTC
CASGQAEQFF
>few|TRBD2|TRBJ2-1|TRBV19
TGTGCCAGTAGTGAAATCTTAGCGGGAGGTTATCTTGAGCAGTTCTTC
CASSEILAGGYLEQFF
>NA|NA|TRBJ1-2|TRBV30
TGTGCCTGGGACAGGTATCAGGATGGCTACACCTTC
CAWDRYQDGYTF
>NA|TRBD2|TRBJ2-1|TRBV27
TGTGCCAGCAGTCGGCTTGTGGAGGCTAGCGGGAGTTTGAATGAGCAGTTCTTC
CASSRLVEASGSLNEQFF
>NA|TRBD1|TRBJ1-5|TRBV5-4
TGTGCCAGCACCCGACAGGGTTCGAATCAGCCCCAGCATTTT
CASTRQGSNQPQHF
>NA|TRBD1|TRBJ1-1|TRBV7-2
TGTGCCAGCAGCTTTACCGGGACAGTGAAAGCTTTCTTT
CASSFTGTVKAFF
>once|NA|TRBJ2-3|TRBV5-4
TGTGCCAGCAGCTTGGATGGAGGATCGCAGTATTTT
CASSLDGGSQYF
>few|TRBD1|TRBJ1-5|TRBV4-1
TGCGCCAGCAGCCAAGTAGGGACAGGGGGCAATCAGCCCCAGCATTTT
CASSQVGTGGNQPQHF
>NA|NA|TRBJ2-4|TRBV25-1
TGTGCCAGCAGTGAAAACAGCAAAAACATTCAGTACTTC
CASSENSKNIQYF
>many|TRBD2|TRBJ2-1|TRBV19
TGTGCCAGTAGTGTTTTACTAGCGGGAGGGGACAATGAGCAGTTCTTC
CASSVLLAGGDNEQFF
>few|TRBD2|TRBJ2-3|TRBV28
TGTGCCACCGCCCGCGGCGGGAGGGCCGCAGATACGCAGTATTTT
CATARGGRAADTQYF
>NA|NA|TRBJ2-7|TRBV10-2
TGCGCCAGCACTCCACTAGCTAACTACGAGCAGTACTTC
CASTPLANYEQYF
>few|TRBD2|TRBJ2-3|TRBV9
TGTGCCAGCAGCGACCCCAGCGGGACCACAGATACGCAGTATTTT
CASSDPSGTTDTQYF
>many|NA|TRBJ2-7|TRBV4-3
TGCGCCAGCAGCCAAGATCGGCACTCAACCTACGAGCAGTACTTC
CASSQDRHSTYEQYF
>NA|NA|TRBJ2-3|TRBV5-7
TGTGCCAGCAGCTTGCCTTCGGGGGCGTTCTGCACAGATACGCAGTATTTT
CASSLPSGAFCTDTQYF
>NA|TRBD2|TRBJ2-5|TRBV6-6
TGTGCCAGCACAGGAGCGGGAGGTTTTGTAAAAGAGACCCAGTACTTC
CASTGAGGFVKETQYF
>NA|NA|TRBJ2-1|TRBV2
TGTGCCAGCAGTGAAACGGTTTACAATGAGCAGTTCTTC
CASSETVYNEQFF
>NA|NA|TRBJ2-7|TRBV27
TGTGCCAGCAGTGCCGGACAAGTTGGCTACGAGCAGTACTTC
CASSAGQVGYEQYF
>once|NA|TRBJ2-3|TRBV6-1
TGTGCCAGCAGTGAAAGGGACGGATCATACACAGATACGCAGTATTTT
CASSERDGSYTDTQYF
>NA|NA|TRBJ1-1|TRBV27
TGTGCCAGCAGTTCCCCGACGGTCGAAGCTTTCTTT
CASSSPTVEAFF
>NA|NA|TRBJ2-7|TRBV5-1
TGCGCCAGCAGCTTTTGGCAGGGTCCTACCGATAGCGAGCAGTACTTC
CASSFWQGPTDSEQYF
>NA|TRBD2|TRBJ2-1|TRBV29-1
TGCAGCGTGGACAATTTCGGACTAGCGGGGAACAATGAGCAGTTCTTC
CSVDNFGLAGNNEQFF
>NA|NA|TRBJ2-2|TRBV29-1
TGCAGCGTTGAAGCAAGGAAAAACACCGGGGAGCTGTTTTTT
CSVEARKNTGELFF
>NA|NA|TRBJ1-1|TRBV5-1
TGCGCCAGCAGCTGGGGGGACTCAAGGTACACTGAAGCTTTCTTT
CASSWGDSRYTEAFF
>NA|TRBD2|TRBJ2-4|TRBV27
TGTGCCAGCGGCAAGGGACTAGCGGGAGGCCTCATTCAGTACTTC
CASGKGLAGGLIQYF
>NA|NA|TRBJ2-2|TRBV25-1
TGTGCCAGCAGTGGGGTCTTAAACACCGGGGAGCTGTTTTTT
CASSGVLNTGELFF
>NA|NA|TRBJ2-5|TRBV7-3
TGTGCCAGCATCCCATATCGGGGACCGGGACTGGGAGAGACCCAGTACTTC
CASIPYRGPGLGETQYF
>NA|NA|TRBJ2-1|TRBV4-2
TGTGCCAGCAGCCAAGCGCAGGGAATGGAAAATGAGCAGTTCTTC
CASSQAQGMENEQFF
>NA|NA|TRBJ2-1|TRBV6-6
TGTGCCAGCAGTTACGCTAGCTGGTACAATGAGCAGTTCTTC
CASSYASWYNEQFF
>NA|TRBD1|TRBJ2-5|TRBV14
TGTGCCAGCAGCACGGACAGGGCAATAGAGACCCAGTACTTC
CASSTDRAIETQYF
>NA|NA|TRBJ2-3|TRBV30
TGTGCCTGGAGTCCCCTCACAGATACGCAGTATTTT
CAWSPLTDTQYF
>NA|NA|TRBJ1-1|TRBV30
TGTGCCTGGAGCCCGAGGGGAGAAACTGAAGCTTTCTTT
CAWSPRGETEAFF
>NA|NA|TRBJ2-7|TRBV6-1
TGTGCCAGCAGGGAGGCGAAATTCTGGGGCGAGCAGTACTTC
CASREAKFWGEQYF
>NA|NA|TRBJ2-1|TRBV13
TGTGCCAGCAGCTTAGGACCGGGAGAAACCTACAATGAGCAGTTCTTC
CASSLGPGETYNEQFF
>once|TRBD1|TRBJ2-2|TRBV6-6
TGTGCCAGCAGACTCCAGACAGGGGCGAACACCGGGGAGCTGTTTTTT
CASRLQTGANTGELFF